This note documents a single T cell receptor (beta chain) sequence. The data were obtained in a study of blood T cell repertoires in COVID-19. Study in general: From the United States, Italy and Spain came samples of acute and convalescent COVID-19. Sample material is recorded as cDNA or gDNA derived from T cells, B-cell-depleted T cells, or PBMCs.

As handled by the study authors: For nucleated cells, counts were estimated from reference gene primer amplification. The assay was immunoSEQ multiplex PCR, and TCRdb's table has in-frame clones only and misses some. V and J calls and clone size are given by that table; D and trimming were obtained from the DNA. This table has around 270,000 clones, 84% appearing once. With 3 bases clipped from V and 1 base from J, the junction kept 17 bases outside the gene matches. The CDR3 totals 19 residues. CDR1 SGDLS and CDR2 YYNGEE come from the germline V gene. The genes are TRBV9 and TRBJ2-5; 8 nucleotides agree with TRBD2. Sequencing used peripheral blood. The TCR sequence derives from a man aged 55 to 70 with acute or convalescent COVID-19. The CDR3 sequence is CASSAVPLRSGGSQETQYF. Here the CDR3 DNA reads TGTGCCAGCAGCGCTGTACCCCTGAGAAGCGGGGGCAGCCAAGAGACCCAGTACTTC.